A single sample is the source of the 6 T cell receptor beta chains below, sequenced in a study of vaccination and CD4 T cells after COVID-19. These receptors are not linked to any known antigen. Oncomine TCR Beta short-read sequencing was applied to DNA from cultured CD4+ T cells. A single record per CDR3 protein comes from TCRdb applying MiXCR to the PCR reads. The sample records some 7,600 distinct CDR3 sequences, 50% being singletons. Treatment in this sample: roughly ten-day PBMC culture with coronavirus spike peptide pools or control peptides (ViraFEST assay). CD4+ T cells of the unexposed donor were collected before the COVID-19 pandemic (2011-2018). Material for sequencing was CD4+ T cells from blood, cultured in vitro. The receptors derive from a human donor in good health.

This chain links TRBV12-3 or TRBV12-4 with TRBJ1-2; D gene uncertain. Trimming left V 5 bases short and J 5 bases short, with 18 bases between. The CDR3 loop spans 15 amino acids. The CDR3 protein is CASSLTTPTRYGYTF. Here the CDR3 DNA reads TGTGCCAGCAGTCTGACAACCCCTACTAGGTATGGCTACACCTTC.

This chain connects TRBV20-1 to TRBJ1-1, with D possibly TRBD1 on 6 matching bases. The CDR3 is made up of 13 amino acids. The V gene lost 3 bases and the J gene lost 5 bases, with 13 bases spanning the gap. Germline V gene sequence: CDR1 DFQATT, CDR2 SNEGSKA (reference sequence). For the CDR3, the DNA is TGCAGTGCTAGTAGACCGGGGGCAACTGAAGCTTTCTTT. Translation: CSASRPGATEAFF.

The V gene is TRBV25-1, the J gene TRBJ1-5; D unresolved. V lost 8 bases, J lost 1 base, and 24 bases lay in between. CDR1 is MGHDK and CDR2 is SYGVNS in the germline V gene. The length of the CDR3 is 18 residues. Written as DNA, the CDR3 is TGTGCCAGCGAGCCCAATCGACCCCCTCGGGAGAGCAATCAGCCCCAGCATTTT. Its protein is CASEPNRPPRESNQPQHF.

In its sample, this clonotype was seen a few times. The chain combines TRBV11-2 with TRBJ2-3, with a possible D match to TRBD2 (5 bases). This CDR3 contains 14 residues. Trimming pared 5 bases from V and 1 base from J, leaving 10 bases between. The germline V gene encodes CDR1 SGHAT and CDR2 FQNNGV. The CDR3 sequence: CASSPPGGTDTQYF. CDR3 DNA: TGTGCCAGCAGCCCCCCCGGGGGCACAGATACGCAGTATTTT. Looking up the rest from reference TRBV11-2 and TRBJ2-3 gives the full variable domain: EAGVAQSPRYKIIEKRQSVAFWCNPISGHATLYWYQQILGQGPKLLIQFQNNGVVDDSQLPKDRFSAERLKGVDSTLKIQPAKLEDSAVYLCASSPPGGTDTQYFGPGTRLTVL.

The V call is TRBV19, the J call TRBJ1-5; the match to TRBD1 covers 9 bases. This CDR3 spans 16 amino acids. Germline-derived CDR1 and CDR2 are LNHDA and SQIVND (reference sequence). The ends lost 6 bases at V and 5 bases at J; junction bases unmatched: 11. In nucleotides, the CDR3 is TGTGCCAGTAGGAACCCTGGGGACAGGGCTCATCAGCCCCAGCATTTT. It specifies CASRNPGDRAHQPQHF.

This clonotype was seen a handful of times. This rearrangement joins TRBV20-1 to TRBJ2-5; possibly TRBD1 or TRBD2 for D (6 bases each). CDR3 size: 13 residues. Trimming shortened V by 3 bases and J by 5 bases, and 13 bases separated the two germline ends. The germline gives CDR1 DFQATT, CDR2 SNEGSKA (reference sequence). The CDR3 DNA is TGCAGTGCTAGCAGGGGACTTGGGGAGACCCAGTACTTC. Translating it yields CSASRGLGETQYF.